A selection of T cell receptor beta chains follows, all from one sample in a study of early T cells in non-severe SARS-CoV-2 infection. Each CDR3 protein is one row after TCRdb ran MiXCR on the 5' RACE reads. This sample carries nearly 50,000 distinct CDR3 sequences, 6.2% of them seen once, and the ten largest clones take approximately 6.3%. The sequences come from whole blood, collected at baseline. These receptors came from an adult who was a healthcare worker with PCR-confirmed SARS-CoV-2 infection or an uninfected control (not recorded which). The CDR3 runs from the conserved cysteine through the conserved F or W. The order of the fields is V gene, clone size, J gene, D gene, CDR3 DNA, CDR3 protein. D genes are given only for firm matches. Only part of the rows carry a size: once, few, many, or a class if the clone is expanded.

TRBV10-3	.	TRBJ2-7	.	TGTGCCATCCCTGGCCGGAAACCCTACGAGCAGTACTTC	CAIPGRKPYEQYF
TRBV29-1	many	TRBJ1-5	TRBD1	TGCAGCGTGGGGGACAGGGGAGGCAATCAGCCCCAGCATTTT	CSVGDRGGNQPQHF
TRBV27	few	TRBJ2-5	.	TGTGCCAGCAGTTTCGCCTCGGCCAACCAAGAGACCCAGTACTTC	CASSFASANQETQYF
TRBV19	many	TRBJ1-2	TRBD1	TGTGCCAGTGGGCCCCGGGACAGGGACTATGGCTACACCTTC	CASGPRDRDYGYTF
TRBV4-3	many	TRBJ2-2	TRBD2	TGCGCCAGCAGCCACATAGCGGGAGACACCGGGGAGCTGTTTTTT	CASSHIAGDTGELFF
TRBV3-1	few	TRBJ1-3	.	TGTGCCAGCAGCCCCAACAGAGGAAACACCATATATTTT	CASSPNRGNTIYF
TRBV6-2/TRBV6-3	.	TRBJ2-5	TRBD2	TGTGCCAGCAGTTACCGGGCTATCGGGGCTAGCGGACAAGAGACCCAGTACTTC	CASSYRAIGASGQETQYF
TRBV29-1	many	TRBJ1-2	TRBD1	TGCAGCGTTGGGGACAGGTTCAACTATGGCTACACCTTC	CSVGDRFNYGYTF
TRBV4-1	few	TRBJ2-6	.	TGCGCCAGCAGCCAAGAAGGACACTCTGGGGCCAACGTCCTGACTTTC	CASSQEGHSGANVLTF
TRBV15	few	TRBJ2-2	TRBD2	TGTGCCACCAGCAGAGAAATAGCGGGACTTCCCGGGGAGCTGTTTTTT	CATSREIAGLPGELFF
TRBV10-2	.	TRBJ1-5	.	TGCGCCAGCAGTGAGAATAGCAATCAGCCCCAGCATTTT	CASSENSNQPQHF
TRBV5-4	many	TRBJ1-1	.	TGTGCCAGCAGGACGATAGGTCAATCAGCTTTCTTT	CASRTIGQSAFF
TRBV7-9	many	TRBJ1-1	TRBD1	TGTGCCAGCAGCCGGGACAGGGGGCGAAACACTGAAGCTTTCTTT	CASSRDRGRNTEAFF
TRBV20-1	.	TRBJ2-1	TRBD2	TGCAGTGCTTACGGGACTAGCGGGGTCTCCTACAATGAGCAGTTCTTC	CSAYGTSGVSYNEQFF
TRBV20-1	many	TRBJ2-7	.	TGCAGTGCGACCGGGCCCACCTACGAGCAGTACTTC	CSATGPTYEQYF
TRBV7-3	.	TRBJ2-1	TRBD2	TGTGCCAGCAGCTTAAGGCTAGCGGGGCACAATGAGCAGTTCTTC	CASSLRLAGHNEQFF
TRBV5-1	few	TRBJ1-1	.	TGCGCCAGCAGCTTGGTTGGGCAGGCGAACACTGAAGCTTTCTTT	CASSLVGQANTEAFF
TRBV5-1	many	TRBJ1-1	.	TGCGCCAGCAGCTTGGGAATAGGGAACACTGAAGCTTTCTTT	CASSLGIGNTEAFF
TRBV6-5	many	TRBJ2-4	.	TGTGCCACTGCAGCCAGGGATTTGACCAAAAACATTCAGTACTTC	CATAARDLTKNIQYF
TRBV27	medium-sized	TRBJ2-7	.	TGTGCCAGCAGTGCCGCGGAGGGTGCCTACGAGCAGTACTTC	CASSAAEGAYEQYF
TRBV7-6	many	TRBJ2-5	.	TGTGCCAGCAGCGGCCTCCCGACGCTTAAAGAGACCCAGTACTTC	CASSGLPTLKETQYF
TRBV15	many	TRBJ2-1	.	TGTGCCACCACTCCGGGATTAATTCACAATGAGCAGTTCTTC	CATTPGLIHNEQFF
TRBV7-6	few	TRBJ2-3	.	TGTGCCAGCAGCTTAGCCGGTGCGGGGCAGGTTGGCCGAACGCAGTATTTT	CASSLAGAGQVGRTQYF
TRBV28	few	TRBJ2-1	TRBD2	TGTGCCAGCTCCCCCCAGGGACTAGCGGCTAATGAGCAGTTCTTC	CASSPQGLAANEQFF
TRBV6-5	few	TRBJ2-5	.	TGTGCCAGCAGTTACGTGGGGGGACAAGAGACCCAGTACTTC	CASSYVGGQETQYF
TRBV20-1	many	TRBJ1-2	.	TGCAGTGCTAGAGATCAATTCCCGGCGGGGGGGATGGCCTATGGCTACACCTTC	CSARDQFPAGGMAYGYTF
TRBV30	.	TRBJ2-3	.	TGTGCCTGGAGCGCTACAGATACGCAGTATTTT	CAWSATDTQYF
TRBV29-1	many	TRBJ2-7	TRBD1	TGCAGCGTTGAATCTGGGACAGGGGACTACGAGCAGTACTTC	CSVESGTGDYEQYF
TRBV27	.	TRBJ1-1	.	TGTGCCAGCAGTCCCGACTGGGGGATAGCGAACACTGAAGCTTTCTTT	CASSPDWGIANTEAFF
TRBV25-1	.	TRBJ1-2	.	TGTGCCAGCTGGGGACCCTCCTATGGCTACACCTTC	CASWGPSYGYTF
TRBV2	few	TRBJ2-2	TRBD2	TGTGCCAGCCTCCTAGCGGCGAACACCGGGGAGCTGTTTTTT	CASLLAANTGELFF
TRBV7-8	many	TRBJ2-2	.	TGTGCCAGCAGCTTAAATGGGCCCGGGGAGCTGTTTTTT	CASSLNGPGELFF
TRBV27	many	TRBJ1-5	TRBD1	TGTGCCAGCGCTGACAGGGTTAGACAGCCCCAGCATTTT	CASADRVRQPQHF
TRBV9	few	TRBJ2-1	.	TGTGCCAGCAGCGTAGAAGCTGGGGGGTTCTACAATGAGCAGTTCTTC	CASSVEAGGFYNEQFF
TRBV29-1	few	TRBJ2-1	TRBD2	TGCAGCGTACTAGCGGGGTTTAGTACCTACAATGAGCAGTTCTTC	CSVLAGFSTYNEQFF
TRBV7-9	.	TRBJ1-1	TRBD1	TGTGCCAGCAGCTTATTGGGACAGTCCTCCGGGACTGAAGCTTTCTTT	CASSLLGQSSGTEAFF
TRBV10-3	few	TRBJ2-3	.	TGTGCCATCAGGACAGATACAGATACGCAGTATTTT	CAIRTDTDTQYF